This T cell receptor (beta chain) was documented in a study of blood T cells in healthy people across ages. A second PCR of roughly 6 to 12 cycles used a sample-barcoded 5' primer and a J-beta primer mix. A single record per CDR3 protein comes from TCRdb applying MiXCR to the 5' RACE reads. The table has approximately 800,000 distinct CDR3 sequences, approximately 67% seen once. The V end lost 6 bases, the J end lost 1 base, and 19 bases lay between the germline ends. The CDR3 extends over 16 amino acids. CDR1 DFQATT and CDR2 SNEGSKA come from the germline V gene (reference sequence). The chain employs TRBV20-1 and TRBJ2-1; D is perhaps TRBD2 (7 bases). Sequencing used blood. This sequence was found in a man in his thirties or forties in good health. This CDR3 reads CSATDLGGPSYNEQFF. The CDR3 nucleotides read TGCAGTGCCACGGATTTGGGGGGGCCATCCTACAATGAGCAGTTCTTC.